This entry features one TCR beta chain sequence. What it binds is unknown. The protocol was immunoSEQ multiplex PCR, while the TCRdb copy is restricted to in-frame clones and leaves out a portion. The sample consists of under 200,000 clones, roughly 92% of them appearing once. The entry originates in a study of T cell responses to AZD1222 COVID-19 vaccine. Study results and caveats: The study found vaccine-associated CD4 TCRs spanning spike, dominant at 160-218 and 743-854. Among those given AZD1222, only 6 or 7 were seropositive at baseline. Reportedly, nearly half the spike-specific TCRs target unmutated variant regions.

The CDR3 has 12 residues. Germline-derived CDR1 and CDR2 are MNHEY and SMNVEV (reference sequence). V was pared by 6 bases and J by 6 bases, with 11 bases between. Sequenced here: peripheral blood, sampled 28 days after the second dose of the MenACWY control vaccine. This receptor was identified in an adult who received the MenACWY meningococcal vaccine as a control. The V and J genes are TRBV27 and TRBJ1-2; D gene ambiguous. CDR3 sequence (DNA): TGTGCCAGCAGAGCTGGGAAACATGGCTACACCTTC. Protein sequence: CASRAGKHGYTF.